This T cell receptor beta chain was sequenced during a study of vaccination effects on CD4 cells after COVID-19. This CDR3 has 13 residues. The V segment lost 5 bases and the J segment 4 bases; nucleotides outside the gene matches: 1. The germline gives CDR1 LNHDA, CDR2 SQIVND (reference sequence). Assay used: immunoSEQ multiplex PCR; TCRdb lists only in-frame clones, some missing. The table lists 75,000 to 100,000 clones, 60% to 85% of them singletons. In the ViraFEST assay, antigen-specific CD4+ clonotypes were identified by expansion after peptide-pool stimulation. CD4+ T cells were isolated after 10 days of culture. All study participants received two doses of BNT162b2 or mRNA-1273 vaccine. Comments on this clone: Its cognate antigen is unknown.

The chain links TRBV19 to TRBJ2-5, with TRBD1 identical over 10 bases. The sample in question was CD4+ T cells from PBMCs cultured with HCoV-OC43 spike peptides, obtained after COVID-19 vaccination. The subset denotes: HCoV-OC43 spike overlapping peptide pool stimulation. This TCR derives from a human donor who received a COVID-19 vaccine. Written as DNA, the CDR3 is TGTGCCAGTAGTCGGGACAGGGGAGAGACCCAGTACTTC. Its protein is CASSRDRGETQYF.